What follows is one T cell receptor beta chain and its context. Its antigen is not known. Germline CDR1 and CDR2: MDHEN and SYDVKM. CDR3 length: 15 amino acids. Positive CCR7 selection of CD45RO-negative cells yielded the naive CD8 cells, and terminally differentiated effector memory CD45RA+ cells were excluded. Healthy adults negative for HIV, lacking recent acute infections or vaccinations, served as donors. This sample was taken from a study of shared clonotypes between healthy human individuals. The deep-level immunoSEQ assay was used. Only in-frame clones appear in the TCRdb table, and some are missing; sequencing was by immunoSEQ multiplex PCR. The table shows approximately 650,000 clones, with about 95% occurring only once. General observations from the study: On the whole, naive subsets had larger estimated richness than memory subsets had. The study's rarefaction showed incomplete sorted-subset sequencing despite large depth.

This sequence was found in a woman aged 25 to 39 in good health. Sequenced: naive CD8+ T cells sorted from blood. The J gene is TRBJ2-5, the V gene TRBV28; the match to TRBD2 covers 12 bases. The DNA end is a closer match to TRBJ2-7, so the J assignment may be wrong. The DNA for the CDR3 is TGTGCCAGCAGTAAACGACTAGCGGGAGTTGACGAGCAGTACTTC. Amino acids: CASSKRLAGVDEQYF.